This TCR beta chain was captured by sequencing in a study of graft-versus-host responses after intestinal transplantation. Study information: Recipients had multivisceral, liver-intestinal, or isolated intestinal transplants.

The table came from immunoSEQ multiplex PCR; TCRdb's copy has only in-frame clones and leaves some out. The table lists about 88,000 clones, about 90% of them singletons, with around 0.1% in the top ten. V was trimmed by 4 bases and J by 0 bases, leaving 10 bases between them. This CDR3 is 15 amino acids long. Germline CDR1 and CDR2: SGHTA and FQGTGA. Regarding this clone: Its antigen remains unknown.

General study findings and limits: Some patients had graft-donor T cell macrochimerism, and their allografts showed high graft-versus-host to host-versus-graft clonal ratios.

V gene TRBV7-3 combines with J gene TRBJ2-4, with D tentatively TRBD1 (5 bases). The input for sequencing was unstimulated CD4+ T cells sorted from spleen or lymph node cells, taken before intestinal transplant. This receptor was obtained from a human donor who received an intestinal transplant. The CDR3 DNA reads TGTGCCAGCAGCTCCGGACACTCAGCCAAAAACATTCAGTACTTC. Translating it yields CASSSGHSAKNIQYF.